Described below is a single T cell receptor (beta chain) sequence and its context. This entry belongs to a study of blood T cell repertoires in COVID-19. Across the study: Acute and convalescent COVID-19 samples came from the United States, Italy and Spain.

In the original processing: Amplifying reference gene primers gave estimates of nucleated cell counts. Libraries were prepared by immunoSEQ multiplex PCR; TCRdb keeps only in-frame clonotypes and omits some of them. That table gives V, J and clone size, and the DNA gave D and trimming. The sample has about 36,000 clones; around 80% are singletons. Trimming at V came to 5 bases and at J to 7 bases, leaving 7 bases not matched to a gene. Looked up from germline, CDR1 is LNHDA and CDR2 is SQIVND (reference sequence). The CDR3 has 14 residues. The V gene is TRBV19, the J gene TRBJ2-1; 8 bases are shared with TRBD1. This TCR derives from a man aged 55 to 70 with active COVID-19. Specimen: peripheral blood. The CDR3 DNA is TGTGCCAGTAGTCAGGGGGCCATGAGGAATGAGCAGTTCTTC. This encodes CASSQGAMRNEQFF.